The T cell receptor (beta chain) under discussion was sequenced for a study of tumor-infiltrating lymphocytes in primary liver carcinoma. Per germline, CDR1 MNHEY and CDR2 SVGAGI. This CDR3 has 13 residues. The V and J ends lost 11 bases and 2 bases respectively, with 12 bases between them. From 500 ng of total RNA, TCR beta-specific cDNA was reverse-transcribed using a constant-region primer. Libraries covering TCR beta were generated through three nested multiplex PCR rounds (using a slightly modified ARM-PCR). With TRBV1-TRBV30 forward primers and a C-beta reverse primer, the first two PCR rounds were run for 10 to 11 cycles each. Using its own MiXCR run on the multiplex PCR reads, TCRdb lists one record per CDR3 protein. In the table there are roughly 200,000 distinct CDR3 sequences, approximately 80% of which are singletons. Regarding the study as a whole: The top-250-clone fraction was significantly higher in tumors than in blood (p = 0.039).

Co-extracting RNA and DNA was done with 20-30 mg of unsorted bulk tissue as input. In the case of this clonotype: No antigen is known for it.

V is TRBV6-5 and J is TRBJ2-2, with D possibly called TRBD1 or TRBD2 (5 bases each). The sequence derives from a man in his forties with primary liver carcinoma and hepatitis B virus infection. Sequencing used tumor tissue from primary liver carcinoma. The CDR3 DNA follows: TGTGCCGACTTTGGGGGTAACACCGGGGAGCTGTTTTTT. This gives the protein CADFGGNTGELFF.